These T cell receptor beta chains were read from a single sample in a study of cytomegalovirus exposure and HLA in healthy donors. Assay: immunoSEQ multiplex PCR; the TCRdb copy retains only in-frame clones and omits some. The sample carries about 190,000 clones, roughly 80% recorded once. The source material was PBMCs. These receptors were obtained from a woman younger than 45 in good health and CMV-seropositive. The CDR3 runs from the conserved cysteine through the conserved F or W. Each record gives: J gene, D gene, V gene, clone size, CDR3 DNA, CDR3 protein. D genes are given only for firm matches. Clone size is given for some rows only: seen once, a few or many times, or a class if the clone is expanded.

J: TRBJ1-1
D: NA
V: TRBV7-9
size: NA
DNA: TGTGCCAGCAGCGGACAGTCATACACTGAAGCTTTCTTT
CDR3: CASSGQSYTEAFF

J: TRBJ2-5
D: TRBD2
V: TRBV30
size: NA
DNA: TGTGCCTGGAGTGGGGGGACTAGCGGGAGGAAGACCCAGTACTTC
CDR3: CAWSGGTSGRKTQYF

J: TRBJ1-1
D: NA
V: TRBV27
size: NA
DNA: TGTGCCAGCAGCCCCGCTATCAACACTGAAGCTTTCTTT
CDR3: CASSPAINTEAFF

J: TRBJ1-2
D: TRBD1
V: TRBV28
size: NA
DNA: TGTGCCAGCAGTTCCCAGGGGGGCGGCTACACCTTC
CDR3: CASSSQGGGYTF

J: TRBJ2-4
D: TRBD1
V: TRBV6-6
size: few
DNA: TGTGCCAGCAGCCCCGGACAGGTCCTAGCCAAAAACATTCAGTACTTC
CDR3: CASSPGQVLAKNIQYF

J: TRBJ1-1
D: TRBD1
V: TRBV9
size: NA
DNA: TGTGCCAGCAGCGCCGGGACAGGGGGCGAAGGTACTGAAGCTTTCTTT
CDR3: CASSAGTGGEGTEAFF

J: TRBJ2-5
D: TRBD1
V: TRBV7-7
size: few
DNA: TGTGCCAGCAGCTCCGGACAGGGCCAAGAGACCCAGTACTTC
CDR3: CASSSGQGQETQYF

J: TRBJ1-1
D: NA
V: TRBV7-2
size: NA
DNA: TGTGCCAGCAGCTTTTCCCGGGATACTGAAGCTTTCTTT
CDR3: CASSFSRDTEAFF

J: TRBJ1-1
D: NA
V: TRBV25-1
size: NA
DNA: TGTGCCAGCAGTGATTGGGGCGGAAACACTGAAGCTTTCTTT
CDR3: CASSDWGGNTEAFF

J: TRBJ1-1
D: NA
V: TRBV4-2
size: NA
DNA: TGTGCCAGCAGCCCATACAGGGATGGAGGCACTGAAGCTTTCTTT
CDR3: CASSPYRDGGTEAFF

J: TRBJ1-3
D: NA
V: TRBV9
size: NA
DNA: TGTGCCAGCAGCTTCAGGGATTTCGGTGGAAACACCATATATTTT
CDR3: CASSFRDFGGNTIYF

J: TRBJ2-7
D: NA
V: TRBV6-5
size: NA
DNA: TGTGCCAGCAGGTTTAGGGGGGGCTCCTACGAGCAGTACTTC
CDR3: CASRFRGGSYEQYF

J: TRBJ2-5
D: TRBD2
V: TRBV29-1
size: few
DNA: TGCAGCGTGGGGACTAGCGGGAGTGACCAAGAGACCCAGTACTTC
CDR3: CSVGTSGSDQETQYF

J: TRBJ2-7
D: NA
V: TRBV7-2
size: NA
DNA: TGTGCCAGCAGCTTAGTTACTAGTTCGCGCGAGCAGTACTTC
CDR3: CASSLVTSSREQYF

J: TRBJ2-3
D: NA
V: TRBV15
size: NA
DNA: TGTGCCACCAGCAGGGTTTCGGGTGCCGATACGCAGTATTTT
CDR3: CATSRVSGADTQYF

J: TRBJ2-1
D: TRBD2
V: TRBV5-4
size: NA
DNA: TGTGCCAGCAGCCTCGGACTAGCGGGAGCTGAGCAGTTCTTC
CDR3: CASSLGLAGAEQFF

J: TRBJ1-4
D: NA
V: TRBV4-2
size: few
DNA: TGTGCCAGCAGCCATACGGTTTCTGCAACTAATGAAAAACTGTTTTTT
CDR3: CASSHTVSATNEKLFF

J: TRBJ2-1
D: TRBD2
V: TRBV7-2
size: NA
DNA: TGTGCCAGCAGCTCCGTAGCGGGAGCGGGTGAGCAGTTCTTC
CDR3: CASSSVAGAGEQFF

J: TRBJ1-5
D: NA
V: TRBV18
size: NA
DNA: TGTGCCAGCTCACCTCAGGATGAACAGCCCCAGCATTTT
CDR3: CASSPQDEQPQHF

J: TRBJ2-3
D: TRBD1
V: TRBV28
size: NA
DNA: TGTGCCAGCAGTGGACAGGGCGGCACAGATACGCAGTATTTT
CDR3: CASSGQGGTDTQYF

J: TRBJ1-5
D: TRBD1
V: TRBV14
size: NA
DNA: TGTGCCAGCAGCCAGTCACAGGGGTCACAGCATTTT
CDR3: CASSQSQGSQHF

J: TRBJ2-7
D: TRBD2
V: TRBV18
size: NA
DNA: TGTGCCAGCTCACCACAAGGACTAGCGGGGCTAGGTGAGCAGTACTTC
CDR3: CASSPQGLAGLGEQYF

J: TRBJ2-6
D: NA
V: TRBV27
size: few
DNA: TGTGCCAGCAGTTTCGACAGAGCTGGGGCCAACGTCCTGACTTTC
CDR3: CASSFDRAGANVLTF

J: TRBJ1-6
D: TRBD1
V: TRBV28
size: NA
DNA: TGTGCCAGCAGCGAAAGACAGGGGGCGAATTCACCCCTCCACTTT
CDR3: CASSERQGANSPLHF

J: TRBJ1-1
D: TRBD1
V: TRBV20-1
size: NA
DNA: TGCAGTGCTAGGCTAAAGGACAGGCCACTCTTT
CDR3: CSARLKDRPLF

J: TRBJ1-1
D: TRBD1
V: TRBV5-1
size: NA
DNA: TGCGCCAGCAGCTTGGCCTCGACAGGGGCATTCACTGAAGCTTTCTTT
CDR3: CASSLASTGAFTEAFF

J: TRBJ1-5
D: NA
V: TRBV2
size: NA
DNA: TGTGCCAGCAGTGAATTGGGAGTTCCCCAGCATTTT
CDR3: CASSELGVPQHF

J: TRBJ2-7
D: TRBD1
V: TRBV6-1
size: many
DNA: TGTGCCAGCAGTGGACGGGCGACAGGGGCCTACGAGCAGTACTTC
CDR3: CASSGRATGAYEQYF

J: TRBJ2-1
D: NA
V: TRBV18
size: NA
DNA: TGTGCCAGCTCACCACAGAGACTAAACAATGAGCAGTTCTTC
CDR3: CASSPQRLNNEQFF

J: TRBJ1-5
D: TRBD1
V: TRBV4-1
size: NA
DNA: TGCGCCAGCAGCCAGGCCGACAGGGGCACACAGCCCCAGCATTTT
CDR3: CASSQADRGTQPQHF

J: TRBJ1-2
D: TRBD1
V: TRBV5-6
size: once
DNA: TGTGCCAGCAGCTTGGGTCCGACAGGGGAGCAGGGAAACTATGGCTACACCTTC
CDR3: CASSLGPTGEQGNYGYTF

J: TRBJ2-7
D: TRBD1
V: TRBV28
size: NA
DNA: TGTGCCAGCAGTTCGCCAGGGGGCCCCTACGAGCAGTACTTC
CDR3: CASSSPGGPYEQYF

J: TRBJ2-7
D: NA
V: TRBV7-9
size: NA
DNA: TGTGCCAGCAGCTTAGAAGGGTCAGGGGACGAGCAGTACTTC
CDR3: CASSLEGSGDEQYF

J: TRBJ1-4
D: NA
V: TRBV4-1
size: few
DNA: TGCGCCAGCAGCCCGGGAAAAATTCTTGCAACTAATGAAAAACTGTTTTTT
CDR3: CASSPGKILATNEKLFF

J: TRBJ2-7
D: TRBD2
V: TRBV19
size: NA
DNA: TGTGCCAGTAGTATAGACGGGGGGGGATCCTACGAGCAGTACTTC
CDR3: CASSIDGGGSYEQYF

J: TRBJ1-5
D: NA
V: TRBV6-6
size: few
DNA: TGTGCCAGCAGAAGGGACTGGAAAAGCAATCAGCCCCAGCATTTT
CDR3: CASRRDWKSNQPQHF

J: TRBJ1-1
D: NA
V: TRBV6-6
size: NA
DNA: TGTGCCAGCAGCCCTAGAGGGATTGAAGCTTTCTTT
CDR3: CASSPRGIEAFF

J: TRBJ1-1
D: NA
V: TRBV28
size: NA
DNA: TGTGCCAGCAGTCCGCCCCCTATGAACACTGAAGCTTTCTTT
CDR3: CASSPPPMNTEAFF

J: TRBJ2-5
D: TRBD1
V: TRBV4-3
size: NA
DNA: TGCGCCAGCAGCCGTCGACAGGGGCGGGAAGAGACCCAGTACTTC
CDR3: CASSRRQGREETQYF

J: TRBJ1-6
D: TRBD1
V: TRBV30
size: NA
DNA: TGTGCCTGGACGGGACAGGATAATTCACCCCTCCACTTT
CDR3: CAWTGQDNSPLHF

J: TRBJ1-5
D: NA
V: TRBV7-2
size: NA
DNA: TGTGCCAGCAGCCCGGGGGGGGATACCTATCAGCCCCAGCATTTT
CDR3: CASSPGGDTYQPQHF

J: TRBJ2-1
D: TRBD2
V: TRBV5-6
size: NA
DNA: TGTGCCAGCAGCTTCAGGCCAGCGGGGGGGATTAAGAATGAGCAGTTCTTC
CDR3: CASSFRPAGGIKNEQFF

J: TRBJ2-1
D: NA
V: TRBV7-3
size: NA
DNA: TGTGCCAGCAGCTTAACTCGGGATAATGAGCAGTTCTTC
CDR3: CASSLTRDNEQFF

J: TRBJ1-5
D: TRBD1
V: TRBV7-2
size: NA
DNA: TGTGCCAGCAGCCGCGGACAGGGCGGGCAGCCCCAGCATTTT
CDR3: CASSRGQGGQPQHF

J: TRBJ2-2
D: NA
V: TRBV7-2
size: NA
DNA: TGTGCCAGCAGCGACTATGCCGCGGGCGGGGAGCTGTTTTTT
CDR3: CASSDYAAGGELFF

J: TRBJ2-7
D: TRBD1
V: TRBV7-9
size: NA
DNA: TGTGCCAGCAGCTTAGAGGGGACAGGACACCCCCCCTACGAGCAGTACTTC
CDR3: CASSLEGTGHPPYEQYF

J: TRBJ2-7
D: NA
V: TRBV28
size: NA
DNA: TGTGCCAGCAGTGTCCACGGGGAGTCCCGCGAGCAGTACTTC
CDR3: CASSVHGESREQYF

J: TRBJ2-7
D: NA
V: TRBV18
size: NA
DNA: TGTGCCAGCTCGCCCTCAGGGATCTCCTACGAGCAGTACTTC
CDR3: CASSPSGISYEQYF

J: TRBJ1-1
D: NA
V: TRBV6-4
size: NA
DNA: TGTGCCAGCAGTGTCACGGGGGGGAAGAACACTGAAGCTTTCTTT
CDR3: CASSVTGGKNTEAFF

J: TRBJ2-4
D: NA
V: TRBV9
size: NA
DNA: TGTGCCAGCAGCGCCGGAGTCTCGGGGAGCAAAAACATTCAGTACTTC
CDR3: CASSAGVSGSKNIQYF

J: TRBJ2-2
D: NA
V: TRBV2
size: NA
DNA: TGTGCCAGCAGGGACACTGGGGAGCTGTTTTTT
CDR3: CASRDTGELFF

J: TRBJ2-7
D: TRBD1
V: TRBV2
size: few
DNA: TGTGCCAGCAGTGCACAGGGGGCCTACGAGCAGTACTTC
CDR3: CASSAQGAYEQYF

J: TRBJ2-1
D: TRBD2
V: TRBV5-5
size: NA
DNA: TGTGCCAGCAGCGCGATACTAGCGGTGCAGTTCTTC
CDR3: CASSAILAVQFF

J: TRBJ2-7
D: TRBD1
V: TRBV28
size: NA
DNA: TGTGCCAGCACCATAACAGGGGGGCAGGGGTTCCACGAGCAGTACTTC
CDR3: CASTITGGQGFHEQYF

J: TRBJ2-1
D: NA
V: TRBV7-9
size: NA
DNA: TGTGCCAGCAGCTTAGATGGGAGCACTGAGCAGTTCTTC
CDR3: CASSLDGSTEQFF

J: TRBJ1-2
D: TRBD1
V: TRBV5-1
size: NA
DNA: TGCGCCAGCAGCTTTGGACAGGGACGCTATGGCTACACCTTC
CDR3: CASSFGQGRYGYTF

J: TRBJ1-5
D: TRBD1
V: TRBV2
size: NA
DNA: TGTGCCAGCAGTGGCGACAGGGGGCAAGGCAATCAGCCCCAGCATTTT
CDR3: CASSGDRGQGNQPQHF

J: TRBJ2-7
D: TRBD2
V: TRBV5-1
size: NA
DNA: TGCGCCAGCAGCGTGGCCGGGACTAGCTACGAGCAGTACTTC
CDR3: CASSVAGTSYEQYF

J: TRBJ1-1
D: NA
V: TRBV7-8
size: NA
DNA: TGTGCCAGCAGCTTAAGGGTTCGGGGGGTCGACACTGAAGCTTTCTTT
CDR3: CASSLRVRGVDTEAFF